These 11 T cell receptor beta chains were all obtained from the same sample, sequenced in a study of vaccination and CD4 T cells after COVID-19. Antigens for these TCRs are unknown. Treatment indicated: approximately nine-day PBMC culture with coronavirus spike peptide pools or control peptides (ViraFEST assay). Sequencing of the DNA from cultured CD4+ T cells was carried out with the Oncomine TCR Beta short-read assay. One entry per CDR3 protein results from TCRdb running MiXCR on the PCR reads. The repertoire holds 12,000 to 15,000 distinct CDR3 sequences, with about 31% as singletons. The sample comprised cultured CD4+ T cells from blood. The receptors were gathered from a human donor with COVID-19.

The V and J genes are TRBV19 and TRBJ2-6; D uncertain. Germline CDR1 is LNHDA and CDR2 is SQIVND (reference sequence). The CDR3 is 14 amino acids. V dropped 8 bases and J dropped 0 bases, with 8 bases sitting between them. The CDR3 nucleotides read TGTGCCAGTGGAAAGTACTCTGGGGCCAACGTCCTGACTTTC. It encodes CASGKYSGANVLTF.

This chain links TRBV10-1 with TRBJ1-1, with TRBD1 matching over 9 bases. Germline assignment: CDR1 WNHNN and CDR2 SYGVQD (reference sequence). This CDR3 has 16 residues. The V and J ends lost 2 bases and 0 bases, in that order; junction bases with no gene match: 4. CDR3 coding DNA: TGCGCCAGCAGTGAGAGAGGGACAGGGATGAACACTGAAGCTTTCTTT. Translated: CASSERGTGMNTEAFF.

Worth noting for this clonotype: The junction does not match germline at one end; this may be a read error. The V gene is TRBV6-5, the J gene TRBJ1-6, with no clear D. Germline V lookup: CDR1 MNHEY, CDR2 SVGAGI. The CDR3 sequence is 17 residues long. The CDR3: CASSYSRGKSNNSPPHF. The CDR3 DNA follows: TGTGCCAGCAGTTACTCGAGAGGGAAGTCAAATAATTCACCCCCCCACTTT.

Only a few counts were recorded for this clonotype. The chain uses TRBV6-5 and TRBJ1-4; D remains unclear. This CDR3 contains 14 residues. CDR1 is MNHEY and CDR2 is SVGAGI in the germline V gene. The ends were cut back, 3 bases at V and 8 bases at J, with 13 bases in the middle. CDR3 bases: TGTGCCAGCAGTTATTCAGCCGACGGGGAAAAACTGTTTTTT. Translated: CASSYSADGEKLFF.

The chain couples TRBV20-1 to TRBJ2-7; no definite D call. V was cut by 0 bases and J by 6 bases, with 9 bases left in between. This CDR3 has 12 residues. Germline V gene data show CDR1 as DFQATT and CDR2 as SNEGSKA (reference sequence). The CDR3 protein is CSARDSGSEQYF. CDR3 DNA sequence: TGCAGTGCTAGAGATTCCGGATCCGAGCAGTACTTC.

V usage is TRBV10-3 and J usage is TRBJ2-3; 10 bases align to TRBD2. After removal of 8 bases from V and 0 bases from J, the junction contained 8 bases not matched to a gene. There are 16 residues in the CDR3. CDR1 and CDR2 from the germline V gene are ENHRY and SYGVKD. The CDR3 DNA reads as TGTGCCATCTCCGGAAGCGGGGGGGATAGCACAGATACGCAGTATTTT. Translating it yields CAISGSGGDSTDTQYF.

The chain couples TRBV28 to TRBJ1-2; D unresolved. The CDR3 totals 12 residues. Germline V CDR1 and CDR2: MDHEN, SYDVKM. V shed 3 bases and J shed 3 bases, with 5 bases lying between them. CDR3 residues: CASSFHDYGYTF. As DNA, the CDR3 is TGTGCCAGCAGTTTCCACGACTATGGCTACACCTTC.

This chain joins TRBV18 and TRBJ1-1; 7 nucleotides agree with TRBD1. Unmatched junction bases numbered 3, after V lost 0 bases and J lost 2 bases. There are 15 residues in the CDR3. In germline, CDR1 is KGHSH, CDR2 LQKENI. The CDR3 DNA reads as TGTGCCAGCTCACCACCGGCAGGGGGAAACACTGAAGCTTTCTTT. Protein: CASSPPAGGNTEAFF.

J is TRBJ1-1 and V is TRBV10-1; no clear D gene. From germline, CDR1 is WNHNN and CDR2 SYGVQD (reference sequence). V was clipped by 2 bases and J by 1 base, with 2 bases between them. There are 12 residues in the CDR3. The CDR3 loop reads CASSEQNTEAFF. CDR3 in DNA: TGCGCCAGCAGTGAGCAGAACACTGAAGCTTTCTTT.

The chain uses TRBV24-1 and TRBJ2-3; D is perhaps TRBD1 or TRBD2 (5 bases each). The germline CDR1 and CDR2 sequences are KGHDR and SFDVKD. Trimming removed 3 bases from V and 6 bases from J, with 12 bases in between. The CDR3 length is 14 residues. CDR3 nucleotide sequence: TGTGCCACCAGTGATGGGGGAAGGTCGGATACGCAGTATTTT. This codes for CATSDGGRSDTQYF.

The rearrangement links TRBV7-9 to TRBJ1-1; D is unresolved. Per germline, CDR1 SEHNR and CDR2 FQNEAQ (reference sequence). Trimming took off 5 bases at V and 4 bases at J, with 17 bases between the two ends. The CDR3 totals 15 residues. The CDR3 DNA sequence: TGTGCCAGCAGCCGAGGGTCAAATTGGGGCACTGAAGCTTTCTTT. Its translation is CASSRGSNWGTEAFF.